This T cell receptor (beta chain) was sequenced in a study of technical replicates of blood from a handful of donors. The germline V and J ends were trimmed by 0 bases and 7 bases, with 12 bases remaining between them. In germline, CDR1 is MGHRA, CDR2 YSYEKL. The CDR3 spans 15 residues. Assay: immunoSEQ multiplex PCR; the TCRdb copy retains only in-frame clones and omits some. The table shows tens of thousands of clones, with about 95% occurring only once. The chain is built from TRBV4-1 and TRBJ1-4; D not certain. The material sequenced was T cells isolated from PBMCs. The receptor was derived from a human donor in good health. The CDR3 DNA is TGCGCCAGCAGCCAAGATTTAGGGAGTAGTGAAAAACTGTTTTTT. It is translated as CASSQDLGSSEKLFF.